Listed below are T cell receptor beta chains from one sample, sequenced in a study of blood T cell repertoires in COVID-19. Sequenced by immunoSEQ multiplex PCR; TCRdb stores in-frame clones only, minus some. The sample lists some 240,000 clones; about 86% were seen once. The sequencing input was peripheral blood. Every receptor here comes from a woman at least 80 years old with acute or convalescent COVID-19. The CDR3 runs from the conserved cysteine through the conserved F or W. D genes are given only for firm matches. The size field is filled for only some rows; it gives once, few, many or a size class.

v_gene: TRBV9; abundance: NA; j_gene: TRBJ1-4; d_gene: NA; CDR3nt: TGTGCCAGCAGCGTAGGTGAAGGGGCAACTAATGAAAAACTGTTTTTT; CDR3aa: CASSVGEGATNEKLFF
v_gene: TRBV7-6; abundance: NA; j_gene: TRBJ1-3; d_gene: TRBD1; CDR3nt: TGTGCCAGCAGCCGGACAGGAGACCTCTCTGGAAACACCATATATTTT; CDR3aa: CASSRTGDLSGNTIYF
v_gene: TRBV11-2; abundance: NA; j_gene: TRBJ1-4; d_gene: TRBD1; CDR3nt: TGTGCCAGCAGCTTATTGGTTGGGACAGGTTATTATGGTGAACTGTTTTTT; CDR3aa: CASSLLVGTGYYGELFF
v_gene: TRBV30; abundance: NA; j_gene: TRBJ1-6; d_gene: TRBD1; CDR3nt: TGTGCCTGGAGCCAGGGGGGTTCCTATAATTCACCCCTCCACTTT; CDR3aa: CAWSQGGSYNSPLHF
v_gene: TRBV28; abundance: NA; j_gene: TRBJ1-2; d_gene: NA; CDR3nt: TGTGCCAGCAGGGTGGAGGTTGGCTACACCTTC; CDR3aa: CASRVEVGYTF
v_gene: TRBV18; abundance: NA; j_gene: TRBJ1-1; d_gene: NA; CDR3nt: TGTGCCAGCTCCCCACGACAGGTGGAAAACACTGAAGCTTTCTTT; CDR3aa: CASSPRQVENTEAFF
v_gene: TRBV18; abundance: NA; j_gene: TRBJ1-2; d_gene: NA; CDR3nt: TGTGCCAGCTCACCAATACAGGACGGTGGCTACACCTTC; CDR3aa: CASSPIQDGGYTF
v_gene: TRBV5-1; abundance: NA; j_gene: TRBJ2-7; d_gene: NA; CDR3nt: TGCGCCAGCAGCTTGGGGGGCACCAGCTCCTACGAGCAGTACTTC; CDR3aa: CASSLGGTSSYEQYF
v_gene: TRBV6-5; abundance: few; j_gene: TRBJ1-1; d_gene: NA; CDR3nt: TGTGCCAGCAGTTACGAGCCATTAAACACTGAAGCTTTCTTT; CDR3aa: CASSYEPLNTEAFF
v_gene: TRBV28; abundance: NA; j_gene: TRBJ1-1; d_gene: TRBD1; CDR3nt: TGTGCCAGCAGTCTGACAGGGGGAAAGGGGAACACTGAAGCTTTCTTT; CDR3aa: CASSLTGGKGNTEAFF
v_gene: TRBV2; abundance: few; j_gene: TRBJ1-2; d_gene: TRBD1; CDR3nt: TGTGCCAGCAGTGAACAGGGGGAAGTCTATGGCTACACCTTC; CDR3aa: CASSEQGEVYGYTF
v_gene: TRBV3-1/TRBV3-2; abundance: NA; j_gene: TRBJ1-4; d_gene: NA; CDR3nt: TGTGCCAGCAGCCTCAGGGGAACTAATGAAAAACTGTTTTTT; CDR3aa: CASSLRGTNEKLFF
v_gene: TRBV3-1/TRBV3-2; abundance: NA; j_gene: TRBJ2-2; d_gene: NA; CDR3nt: TGTGCCAGCAGCTCCAGACAGAACACCGGGGAGCTGTTTTTT; CDR3aa: CASSSRQNTGELFF
v_gene: TRBV6-5; abundance: NA; j_gene: TRBJ2-1; d_gene: TRBD2; CDR3nt: TGTGCCAGCAGCATAGGGACTAGCGGGGGACGGGAGCAGTTCTTC; CDR3aa: CASSIGTSGGREQFF
v_gene: TRBV7-3; abundance: NA; j_gene: TRBJ2-3; d_gene: TRBD2; CDR3nt: TGTGCCAGCAGCTCGGGACTAAGCACAGATACGCAGTATTTT; CDR3aa: CASSSGLSTDTQYF
v_gene: TRBV5-1; abundance: NA; j_gene: TRBJ2-5; d_gene: NA; CDR3nt: TGCGCCAGCAGCTTGGCCCAGGAGACCCAGTACTTC; CDR3aa: CASSLAQETQYF
v_gene: TRBV5-1; abundance: NA; j_gene: TRBJ1-2; d_gene: TRBD1; CDR3nt: TGCGCCAGCAGCCCACTACGGACAGGGGGCAAGTACTATGGCTACACCTTC; CDR3aa: CASSPLRTGGKYYGYTF
v_gene: TRBV7-9; abundance: NA; j_gene: TRBJ2-7; d_gene: NA; CDR3nt: TGTGCCAGCAGCTTAGGACAGTTCTACGAGCAGTACTTC; CDR3aa: CASSLGQFYEQYF
v_gene: TRBV6-6; abundance: NA; j_gene: TRBJ2-2; d_gene: TRBD1; CDR3nt: TGTGCCAGCAGTCTTAGGACAGGGAACACCGGGGAGCTGTTTTTT; CDR3aa: CASSLRTGNTGELFF
v_gene: TRBV19; abundance: NA; j_gene: TRBJ2-2; d_gene: NA; CDR3nt: TGTGCCAGTAGCCCCGGCGGGAACACCGGGGAGCTGTTTTTT; CDR3aa: CASSPGGNTGELFF
v_gene: TRBV27; abundance: NA; j_gene: TRBJ2-7; d_gene: TRBD2; CDR3nt: TGTGCCAGCAGTTTAGTCCCTAGCGGGGGTTACCGAAAAGGCGAGCAGTACTTC; CDR3aa: CASSLVPSGGYRKGEQYF
v_gene: TRBV5-1; abundance: NA; j_gene: TRBJ2-3; d_gene: TRBD2; CDR3nt: TGCGCCAGCAGCCTCGCACCTAGCGGGGTAGATACGCAGTATTTT; CDR3aa: CASSLAPSGVDTQYF
v_gene: TRBV12-3/TRBV12-4; abundance: NA; j_gene: TRBJ2-1; d_gene: TRBD2; CDR3nt: TGTGCCAGCAAGGGACTAAATAACAATGAGCAGTTCTTC; CDR3aa: CASKGLNNNEQFF